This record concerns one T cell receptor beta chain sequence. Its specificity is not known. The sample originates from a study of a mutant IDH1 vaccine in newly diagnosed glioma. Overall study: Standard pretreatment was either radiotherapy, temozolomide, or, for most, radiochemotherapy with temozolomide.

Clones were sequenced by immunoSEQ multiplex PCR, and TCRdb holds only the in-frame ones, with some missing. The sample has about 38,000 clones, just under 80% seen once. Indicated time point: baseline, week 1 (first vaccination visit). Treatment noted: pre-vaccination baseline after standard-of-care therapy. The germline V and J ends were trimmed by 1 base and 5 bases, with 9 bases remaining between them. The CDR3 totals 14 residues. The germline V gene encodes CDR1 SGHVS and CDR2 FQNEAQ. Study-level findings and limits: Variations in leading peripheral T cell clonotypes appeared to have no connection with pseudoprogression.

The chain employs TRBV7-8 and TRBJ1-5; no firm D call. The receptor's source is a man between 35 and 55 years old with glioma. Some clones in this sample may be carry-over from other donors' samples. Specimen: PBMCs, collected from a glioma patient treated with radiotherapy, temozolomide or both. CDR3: CASSLEGTYQPQHF. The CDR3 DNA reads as TGTGCCAGCAGCTTAGAAGGAACCTATCAGCCCCAGCATTTT.